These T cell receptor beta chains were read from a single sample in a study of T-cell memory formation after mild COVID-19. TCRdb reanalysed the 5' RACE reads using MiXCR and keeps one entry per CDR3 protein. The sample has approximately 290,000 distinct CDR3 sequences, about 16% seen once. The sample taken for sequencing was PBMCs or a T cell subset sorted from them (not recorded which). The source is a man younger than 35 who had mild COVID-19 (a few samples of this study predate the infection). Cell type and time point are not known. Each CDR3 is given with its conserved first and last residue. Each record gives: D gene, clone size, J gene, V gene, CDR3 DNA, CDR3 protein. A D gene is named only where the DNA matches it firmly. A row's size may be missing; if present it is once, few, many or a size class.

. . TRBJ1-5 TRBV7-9 TGTGCCAGCAGCTTAGGTTGGGGGGGTACTCAGCCCCAGCATTTT CASSLGWGGTQPQHF
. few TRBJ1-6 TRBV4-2 TGTGCCAGCAGCCAAGAAACGTCGGGGACTTCACCCCTCCACTTT CASSQETSGTSPLHF
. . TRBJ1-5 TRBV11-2 TGTGCCAGCAGCTTATTCGGGGGACACTCCAATCAGCCCCAGCATTTT CASSLFGGHSNQPQHF
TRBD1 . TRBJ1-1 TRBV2 TGTGCCAGTGACACAGGGGTGAACACTGAAGCTTTCTTT CASDTGVNTEAFF
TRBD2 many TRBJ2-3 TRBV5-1 TGCGCCAGCAGCCCCGAAGCGGGGGGGCCGGTAACAGATACGCAGTATTTT CASSPEAGGPVTDTQYF
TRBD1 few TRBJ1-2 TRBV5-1 TGCGCCAGCAGGTCCGGGACAGGGGGCTATGGCTACACCTTC CASRSGTGGYGYTF
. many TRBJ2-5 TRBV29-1 TGCAGCGTTGAAGATCTCGGTCATGGGGCCCAAGAGACCCAGTACTTC CSVEDLGHGAQETQYF
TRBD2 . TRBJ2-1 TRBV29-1 TGCAGCTCAAGGATCGGGGGGGAATTTAATGAGCAGTTCTTC CSSRIGGEFNEQFF
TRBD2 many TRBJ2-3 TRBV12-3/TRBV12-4 TGTGCCAGCAGTTCAGCGGGGGCCGGGGGAGATACGCAGTATTTT CASSSAGAGGDTQYF
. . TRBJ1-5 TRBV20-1 TGCAGTGCTAGACTACCCGGGGTTGGCAATCAGCCCCAGCATTTT CSARLPGVGNQPQHF
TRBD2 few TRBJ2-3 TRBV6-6 TGTGCCAGCAGCTACAGAATTACCAGCGGGGGGGCGTTAAATACGCAGTATTTT CASSYRITSGGALNTQYF
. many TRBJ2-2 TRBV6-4 TGTGCCAGCAGTGACAGGGGAGACACCGGGGAGCTGTTTTTT CASSDRGDTGELFF
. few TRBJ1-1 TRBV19 TGTGCCAGTAGTGGGGGGACTGAAGCTTTCTTT CASSGGTEAFF
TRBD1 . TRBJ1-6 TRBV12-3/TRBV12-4 TGTGCCAGCAGGGTGACAGGGTCGGAATCACCCCTCCACTTT CASRVTGSESPLHF
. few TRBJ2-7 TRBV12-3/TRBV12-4 TGTGCCAGCAGTTTAGGAGGGGTAGCGGCGCACGAGCAGTACTTC CASSLGGVAAHEQYF
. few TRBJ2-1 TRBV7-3 TGTGCCAGCCAATCCCCGGATACTAATGAGCAGTTCTTC CASQSPDTNEQFF
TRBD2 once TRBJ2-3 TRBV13 TGTGCCAGCAGCTCCAGCGGGGGGGCTTGGACAGATACGCAGTATTTT CASSSSGGAWTDTQYF
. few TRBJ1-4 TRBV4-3 TGCGCCAGCAGCCAAGGGATCTATGAAAAACTGTTTTTT CASSQGIYEKLFF
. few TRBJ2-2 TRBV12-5 TGTGCTAGTGTTCGGGGCCCCGGGGAGCTGTTTTTT CASVRGPGELFF
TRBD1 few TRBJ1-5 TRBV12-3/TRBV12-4 TGTGCCAGCAGCTACCGGGACAGGGGGCCTCAGCCCCAGCATTTT CASSYRDRGPQPQHF
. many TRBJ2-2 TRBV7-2 TGTGCCAGCACCAACTCCAGGGGAGGTATGGGCGGGGAGCTGTTTTTT CASTNSRGGMGGELFF
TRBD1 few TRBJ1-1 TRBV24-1 TGTGCCACCCGCGACAGGGGGCCTTCTGAAGCTTTCTTT CATRDRGPSEAFF
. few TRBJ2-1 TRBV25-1 TGTGCCAGCAGTGAAATCAGGGATTTAAGTGAGCAGTTCTTC CASSEIRDLSEQFF
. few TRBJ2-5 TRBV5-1 TGCGCCAGCAGTCCCTCGGCCCAAGAGACCCAGTACTTC CASSPSAQETQYF
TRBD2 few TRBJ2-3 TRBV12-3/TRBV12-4 TGTGCCAGCAGTAACTCCCCGACTAGCGGCACAGATACGCAGTATTTT CASSNSPTSGTDTQYF
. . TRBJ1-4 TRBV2 TGTGCCAGCAAAGGGGGTTTAGCTACAACTAATGAAAAACTGTTTTTT CASKGGLATTNEKLFF
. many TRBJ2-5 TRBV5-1 TGCGCCAGCCCCTATATTGAAGAGACCCAGTACTTC CASPYIEETQYF
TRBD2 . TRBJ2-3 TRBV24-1 TGTGCCACCAGTGATTCCGGCCTAGCGGGGATCCCCAATACGCAGTATTTT CATSDSGLAGIPNTQYF
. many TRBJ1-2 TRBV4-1 TGCGCCAGCAGCCAAGGAGGGGGCTACACCTTC CASSQGGGYTF
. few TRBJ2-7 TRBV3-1 TGTGCCAGCAGCCAATTACAAGGCGAGCAGTACTTC CASSQLQGEQYF
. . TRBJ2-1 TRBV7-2 TGTGCCACCCAGCCCAGCAACTACAATGAGCAGTTCTTC CATQPSNYNEQFF
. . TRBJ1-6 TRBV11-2 TGTGCCAGCAGCACTCGTAGCGGAGATTCACCCCTCCACTTT CASSTRSGDSPLHF
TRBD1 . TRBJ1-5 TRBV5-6 TGTGCCAGCAGCCCGAAGGGGGCAAAGAGCAATCAGCCCCAGCATTTT CASSPKGAKSNQPQHF
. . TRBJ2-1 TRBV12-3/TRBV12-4 TGTGCCAGCAGAGCCCCGGGCGCCTCGAGCTCCTACAATGAGCAGTTCTTC CASRAPGASSSYNEQFF
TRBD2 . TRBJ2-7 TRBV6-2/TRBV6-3 TGTGCCAGCAGGCGCGGGGGGGACCGGGTGGAGCAGTACTTC CASRRGGDRVEQYF
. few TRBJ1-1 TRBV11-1 TGTGCCAGCAGCTTCGGGGCTAGCTCGAACACTGAAGCTTTCTTT CASSFGASSNTEAFF
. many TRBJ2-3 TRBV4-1 TGCGCCAGCAGCCAAGAAAGTGATACGCAGTATTTT CASSQESDTQYF
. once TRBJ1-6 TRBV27 TGTGCCAGCAGTTCCGAGCCTTGGGGGAATTCACCCCTCCACTTT CASSSEPWGNSPLHF